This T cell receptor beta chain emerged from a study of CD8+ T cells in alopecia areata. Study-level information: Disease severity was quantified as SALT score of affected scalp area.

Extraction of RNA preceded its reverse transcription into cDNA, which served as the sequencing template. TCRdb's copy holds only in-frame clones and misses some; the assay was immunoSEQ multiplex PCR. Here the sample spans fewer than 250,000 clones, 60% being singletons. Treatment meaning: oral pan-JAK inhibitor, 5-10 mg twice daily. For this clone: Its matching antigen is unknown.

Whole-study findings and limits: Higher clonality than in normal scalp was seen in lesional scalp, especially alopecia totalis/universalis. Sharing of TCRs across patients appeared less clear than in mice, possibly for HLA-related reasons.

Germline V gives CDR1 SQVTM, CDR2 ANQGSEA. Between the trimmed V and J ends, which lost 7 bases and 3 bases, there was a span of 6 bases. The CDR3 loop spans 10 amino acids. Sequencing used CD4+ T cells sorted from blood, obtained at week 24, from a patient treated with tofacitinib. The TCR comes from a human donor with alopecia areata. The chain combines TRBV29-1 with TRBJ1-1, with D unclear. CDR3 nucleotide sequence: TGCAGCGGCGGTGACACTGAAGCTTTCTTT. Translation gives CSGGDTEAFF.